Listed below are T cell receptor beta chains from one sample, sequenced in a study of T cell responses to AZD1222 COVID-19 vaccine. Profiling relied on immunoSEQ multiplex PCR, and the TCRdb table lists in-frame clones only, not all of them. The profile covers roughly 100,000 clones, with 80% to 90% appearing a single time and 44% taken by the ten largest. The sample was peripheral blood, taken 28 days after the second AZD1222 dose. Receptors originate from an adult who received the AZD1222 COVID-19 vaccine. Both conserved end residues are part of each CDR3. A D gene is named only where the DNA matches it firmly. Clone size is shown for a subset of rows, as once, few, many or a class of expanded clone.

>TRBV30|-|TRBJ1-1|TRBD1
CASSFRDRAFF
TGTGCCTCCTCTTTCCGGGACAGGGCTTTCTTT
>TRBV30|-|TRBJ1-2|-
CAWSPQGSEGYTF
TGTGCCTGGAGCCCCCAGGGATCGGAAGGCTACACCTTC
>TRBV6-2/TRBV6-3|-|TRBJ1-1|-
CASSYPGRPRGADTEAFF
TGTGCCAGCAGTTACCCGGGACGGCCGAGGGGTGCCGACACTGAAGCTTTCTTT
>TRBV7-9|-|TRBJ1-4|-
CASSDGRAGEKLFF
TGTGCCAGCAGCGACGGACGGGCGGGTGAAAAACTGTTTTTT
>TRBV5-4|-|TRBJ2-2|-
CASSLGIEGGGELFF
TGTGCCAGCAGCTTGGGTATCGAGGGGGGCGGGGAGCTGTTTTTT
>TRBV6-6|-|TRBJ1-2|-
CASSSTTYGYTF
TGTGCCAGCAGTTCAACAACCTACGGCTACACCTTC
>TRBV30|-|TRBJ2-7|-
CAWNQWGAYEQYF
TGTGCCTGGAACCAATGGGGGGCCTACGAGCAGTACTTC
>TRBV28|-|TRBJ1-2|-
CASSERAELNYGYTF
TGTGCCAGCAGCGAGCGGGCTGAACTTAACTATGGCTACACCTTC
>TRBV5-6|-|TRBJ1-2|-
CASSTPGGGYTF
TGTGCCAGCAGCACCCCGGGGGGAGGCTACACCTTC
>TRBV9|-|TRBJ2-2|TRBD2
CASSPGASGPRELFF
TGTGCCAGCAGTCCGGGGGCTAGCGGGCCTCGGGAGCTGTTTTTT
>TRBV10-3|-|TRBJ1-6|TRBD1
CAISESEGANSPLHF
TGTGCCATCAGTGAGTCGGAGGGGGCCAATTCACCCCTCCACTTT
>TRBV7-9|-|TRBJ1-2|-
CASGDYYGYTF
TGTGCCAGCGGGGATTACTATGGCTACACCTTC
>TRBV7-9|-|TRBJ2-1|-
CASSFRVSYNEQFF
TGTGCCAGCAGCTTTAGAGTCTCCTACAATGAGCAGTTCTTC
>TRBV28|-|TRBJ2-7|TRBD2
CASSLGLAWNEQYF
TGTGCCAGCAGTTTAGGACTAGCGTGGAACGAGCAGTACTTC
>TRBV3-1/TRBV3-2|once|TRBJ2-7|-
CASSQDVTSSYEQYF
TGTGCCAGCAGCCAAGACGTGACTAGCTCCTACGAGCAGTACTTC
>TRBV27|-|TRBJ2-7|TRBD2
CASSYSGFSSYEQYF
TGTGCCAGCAGCTATAGCGGGTTCAGCTCCTACGAGCAGTACTTC
>TRBV3-1/TRBV3-2|-|TRBJ2-1|-
CASSPDHFDNEQFF
TGTGCCAGCAGCCCGGACCATTTTGACAATGAGCAGTTCTTC
>TRBV29-1|-|TRBJ2-3|-
CSVLTPGTKYIFTDTQYF
TGCAGCGTCCTCACCCCCGGGACCAAATATATTTTCACAGATACGCAGTATTTT
>TRBV19|-|TRBJ1-5|-
CASSLREGRGRNQPQHF
TGTGCCAGTAGTCTACGAGAGGGCCGAGGTCGCAATCAGCCCCAGCATTTT
>TRBV27|-|TRBJ2-7|TRBD1
CASSTSGTGGYEQYF
TGTGCCAGCTCTACCTCCGGGACAGGGGGTTACGAGCAGTACTTC
>TRBV23-1|-|TRBJ1-1|-
CASSQADVKNTEAFF
TGCGCCAGCAGTCAAGCGGACGTCAAGAACACTGAAGCTTTCTTT
>TRBV27|-|TRBJ2-2|TRBD2
CASSFGSGGTGELFF
TGTGCCAGCAGTTTTGGGTCGGGGGGCACCGGGGAGCTGTTTTTT
>TRBV5-1|-|TRBJ2-3|TRBD2
CASSLEPGLGTDTQYF
TGCGCCAGCAGCTTGGAACCGGGACTAGGGACAGATACGCAGTATTTT
>TRBV5-4|few|TRBJ1-4|-
CASSHSFEKLFF
TGTGCCAGCAGCCACTCGTTCGAAAAACTGTTTTTT
>TRBV30|once|TRBJ2-3|-
CAWSVQDTQYF
TGTGCCTGGAGTGTACAAGATACGCAGTATTTT
>TRBV7-2|-|TRBJ2-1|-
CASSLATYNEQFF
TGTGCCAGCAGCTTAGCGACTTACAATGAGCAGTTCTTC
>TRBV19|-|TRBJ2-3|TRBD1
CASSIEGQPTSTDTQYF
TGTGCCAGTAGTATAGAGGGACAGCCTACTAGCACAGATACGCAGTATTTT
>TRBV7-2|-|TRBJ2-7|-
CASSLDGTGFYEQYF
TGTGCCAGCAGCTTAGACGGGACTGGATTTTACGAGCAGTACTTC
>TRBV11-3|-|TRBJ2-1|-
CASSSGWLREQFF
TGTGCCAGCAGCTCCGGATGGCTGCGGGAGCAGTTCTTC
>TRBV18|-|TRBJ1-3|-
CASSPLGWGRVGNTIYF
TGTGCCAGCTCACCATTGGGATGGGGCCGCGTTGGAAACACCATATATTTT
>TRBV2|-|TRBJ1-3|-
CASSERGDTWAGNTIYF
TGTGCCAGCAGTGAACGGGGGGACACTTGGGCTGGAAACACCATATATTTT
>TRBV28|-|TRBJ1-4|-
CASKTPATANEKLFF
TGTGCCAGCAAAACACCCGCGACAGCTAATGAAAAACTGTTTTTT
>TRBV15|-|TRBJ2-1|TRBD2
CATSTARGAGGGDEQFF
TGTGCCACCAGCACCGCCCGGGGAGCGGGAGGGGGAGATGAGCAGTTCTTC
>TRBV28|-|TRBJ2-7|-
CASSPTGKSYEQYF
TGTGCCAGCAGTCCCACGGGTAAATCCTACGAGCAGTACTTC
>TRBV28|-|TRBJ1-5|-
CASSAQLSGSFRPQHF
TGTGCCAGCAGTGCCCAACTATCGGGGAGTTTTCGGCCCCAGCATTTT
>TRBV30|-|TRBJ1-6|-
CAWSRSEGPLHF
TGTGCCTGGTCCCGAAGCGAGGGACCCCTCCACTTT
>TRBV30|-|TRBJ2-7|TRBD2
CAWSIPGLAGYEQYF
TGTGCCTGGAGTATTCCTGGACTAGCGGGCTACGAGCAGTACTTC
>TRBV27|-|TRBJ1-1|-
CASSSPGGWTEAFF
TGTGCCAGCAGTTCGCCAGGAGGTTGGACTGAAGCTTTCTTT
>TRBV5-1|-|TRBJ1-4|TRBD1
CASSSSGGKEKLFF
TGCGCCAGCAGCTCGTCAGGGGGCAAGGAAAAACTGTTTTTT
>TRBV19|-|TRBJ2-1|TRBD2
CASTPRVLAYNEQFF
TGTGCCAGTACTCCGAGGGTACTAGCGTACAATGAGCAGTTCTTC
>TRBV6-5|-|TRBJ1-5|TRBD1
CASRSGTAYNQPQHF
TGTGCCAGCAGGTCCGGGACAGCCTACAATCAGCCCCAGCATTTT
>TRBV20-1|-|TRBJ2-1|TRBD1
CSASLLDRGSNEQFF
TGCAGTGCTAGTTTGCTGGACAGGGGAAGCAATGAGCAGTTCTTC
>TRBV7-2|-|TRBJ2-1|TRBD2
CASSAGLAAYNEQFF
TGTGCCAGCAGCGCCGGACTAGCGGCCTACAATGAGCAGTTCTTC
>TRBV24-1|-|TRBJ1-5|-
CATSDLHDGQPQHF
TGTGCCACCAGTGATTTGCATGATGGGCAGCCCCAGCATTTT
>TRBV5-1|-|TRBJ1-1|TRBD1
CASSTGVNTEAFF
TGCGCCAGCAGCACAGGGGTGAACACTGAAGCTTTCTTT
>TRBV4-3|-|TRBJ2-1|TRBD2
CASSQDPPGLAGYNEQFF
TGCGCCAGCAGCCAAGATCCGCCGGGACTAGCGGGGTACAATGAGCAGTTCTTC
>TRBV6-6|-|TRBJ2-1|-
CASSYSMSVDEQFF
TGTGCCAGCAGTTACTCGATGTCAGTAGATGAGCAGTTCTTC
>TRBV7-2|-|TRBJ1-4|-
CASSLSTDGEKLFF
TGTGCCAGCAGCTTAAGTACAGATGGGGAAAAACTGTTTTTT
>TRBV28|-|TRBJ1-5|TRBD1
CASSFSDRGSNQPQHF
TGTGCCAGCAGTTTCAGCGACAGGGGTAGCAATCAGCCCCAGCATTTT
>TRBV4-2|once|TRBJ2-3|TRBD2
CASSPSLAGEGTDTQYF
TGTGCCAGCAGCCCCTCCTTAGCGGGAGAGGGCACAGATACGCAGTATTTT
>TRBV3-1/TRBV3-2|-|TRBJ2-7|-
CASSQDLGGSSYEQYF
TGTGCCAGCAGCCAAGATCTCGGAGGGAGCTCCTACGAGCAGTACTTC
>TRBV5-1|-|TRBJ2-2|-
CASSRPNTGELFF
TGCGCCAGCAGCCGCCCGAACACCGGGGAGCTGTTTTTT
>TRBV14|-|TRBJ1-6|TRBD1
CASSGQGNSPLHF
TGTGCCAGCAGCGGACAGGGAAATTCACCCCTCCACTTT
>TRBV1|-|TRBJ2-7|-
CTSSQDGVSYEQYF
TGCACCAGCAGCCAGGACGGGGTTTCCTACGAGCAGTACTTC
>TRBV27|-|TRBJ1-5|-
CASSLFGNPASNQPQHF
TGTGCCAGCAGTTTATTCGGGAACCCCGCTAGCAATCAGCCCCAGCATTTT
>TRBV7-3|-|TRBJ2-1|-
CASSHPQGSYNEQFF
TGTGCCAGCAGCCACCCACAAGGGTCCTACAATGAGCAGTTCTTC
>TRBV3-1/TRBV3-2|-|TRBJ2-3|TRBD2
CASSQAPGGPTDTQYF
TGTGCCAGCAGCCAAGCCCCGGGAGGGCCGACAGATACGCAGTATTTT
>TRBV7-2|-|TRBJ2-1|TRBD2
CASSSPGLGYNEQFF
TGTGCCAGCAGCTCCCCAGGACTAGGGTACAATGAGCAGTTCTTC
>TRBV7-2|-|TRBJ1-1|-
CASSPQGRSAEAFF
TGTGCCAGCAGCCCCCAGGGGAGAAGCGCTGAAGCTTTCTTT